A single sample gave rise to the 27 T cell receptor beta chains below, sequenced in a study of cytomegalovirus exposure and HLA in healthy donors. The PCR was carried out with 60 Vbeta primers and 13 Jbeta primers. Sequencing used immunoSEQ multiplex PCR; TCRdb keeps in-frame clones, though not all of them. The sample lists some 150,000 clones; 75% to 85% were seen once. Sequencing was done on a sample of PBMCs. The origin of the receptors is a human donor in good health.

The rearrangement uses TRBV6-6 and TRBJ2-7; TRBD1 matches at 7 bases. Looked up from germline, CDR1 is MNHNY and CDR2 is SVGAGI (reference sequence). The V gene end was trimmed by 5 bases and the J gene end by 4 bases; junction bases not matched to a gene: 14. CDR3 length: 16 residues. In DNA, the CDR3 is TGTGCCAGCAGTGCCCGTAGACAGGGCGCGCTGTACGAGCAGTACTTC. This gives the protein CASSARRQGALYEQYF.

This clone was picked up one time. This sequence joins TRBV5-1 and TRBJ2-7, with 16 bases identical to TRBD2. The ends lost 5 bases at V and 6 bases at J; junction bases unmatched: 14. Germline CDR1 and CDR2: SGHRS and YFSETQ. The CDR3 sequence is 18 residues long. The CDR3 loop reads CASRSATGLAGGPGEQYF. In DNA form, the CDR3 reads TGCGCCAGCAGGTCAGCGACGGGACTAGCGGGAGGGCCTGGCGAGCAGTACTTC.

This clone was seen a few times. The rearrangement links TRBV2 to TRBJ2-7; 9 bases align to TRBD2. Trimming at V came to 8 bases and at J to 6 bases, leaving 17 bases not matched to a gene. The CDR3 loop spans 16 amino acids. From germline, CDR1 is SNHLY and CDR2 FYNNEI. The CDR3 sequence: CASYYARGGGAGEQYF. The CDR3 DNA sequence: TGTGCCAGCTACTATGCTCGCGGCGGGGGGGCGGGCGAGCAGTACTTC.

The genes are TRBV30 and TRBJ1-6; 9 nucleotides match TRBD1. The CDR3 has 13 amino acids. The V and J ends lost 5 bases and 10 bases, in that order; junction bases with no gene match: 6. Looked up from germline, CDR1 is GTSNPN and CDR2 is SVGIG (reference sequence). The CDR3 DNA reads as TGTGCCTGGGGGGGACAGGGTAGATCACCCCTCCACTTT. Residues: CAWGGQGRSPLHF.

The rearrangement joins TRBV7-9 to TRBJ2-1, with 13 bases aligning to TRBD2. Germline CDR1 is SEHNR and CDR2 is FQNEAQ (reference sequence). This CDR3 is 16 amino acids long. The V segment lost 5 bases and the J segment 4 bases; nucleotides outside the gene matches: 5. CDR3 in DNA: TGTGCCAGCAGCCCACTAGCGGGAGGGCGTTACAATGAGCAGTTCTTC. Protein sequence: CASSPLAGGRYNEQFF.

This clone was detected only a few times. The V call is TRBV5-6, the J call TRBJ2-1, with D hard to call. V was shortened by 0 bases and J by 10 bases, with 11 bases between the two germline ends. Germline loops: CDR1 SGHDT, CDR2 YYEEEE. The length of the CDR3 is 13 residues. The CDR3 is CASSLAPAYEQFF. The CDR3 DNA is TGTGCCAGCAGCTTGGCCCCCGCGTACGAGCAGTTCTTC.

V and J are TRBV9 and TRBJ2-5, with 8 bases identical to TRBD2. Trimming removed 0 bases from V and 3 bases from J; junction bases left unmatched: 13. The germline V gene has CDR1 SGDLS and CDR2 YYNGEE. The CDR3 has 18 amino acids. CDR3 sequence reads: CASSVGTSGLPGEETQYF. CDR3 sequence (DNA): TGTGCCAGCAGCGTAGGAACTAGCGGACTACCGGGGGAAGAGACCCAGTACTTC.

In regard to this clone: A junction end diverges from the germline sequence, so it may reflect a read error. The CDR3 nucleotides are TGTGCCAGCAGCTTAGGTCCTAGCGGGAGGACTAATTCCTGCGAGCAGTACTTC. Translating it yields CASSLGPSGRTNSCEQYF. The chain recombines TRBV7-2 with TRBJ2-7; 11 bases match TRBD2. The germline CDR1 and CDR2 sequences are SGHTA and FQGNSA. CDR3 length: 18 amino acids.

Concerning this clone: One junction end disagrees with the germline gene, perhaps due to a read error. CDR3 DNA sequence: TGTGCCTTAAAAAGCTCCAACTTC. This translates into CALKSSNF. This chain links TRBV30 with TRBJ1-2; D gene ambiguous. The CDR3 spans 8 residues. Germline assignment: CDR1 GTSNPN and CDR2 SVGIG (reference sequence).

V and J are TRBV4-2 and TRBJ1-5; TRBD1 matches at 8 bases. Germline CDR1 is LGHNA and CDR2 is YNFKEQ. Trimming at V came to 10 bases and at J to 4 bases, leaving 6 bases not matched to a gene. The CDR3 runs 13 residues. CDR3 region: CATGQGGNQPQHF. The CDR3 DNA reads as TGTGCCACCGGACAGGGAGGTAATCAGCCCCAGCATTTT.

The chain is built from TRBV11-2 and TRBJ2-5; 10 nucleotides match TRBD2. The junction had 14 bases not matched to a gene; V was cut back by 4 bases and J by 0 bases. Looked up from germline, CDR1 is SGHAT and CDR2 is FQNNGV. This CDR3 region has 19 residues. CDR3 region: CASSSGLGLAETYQETQYF. CDR3 in DNA: TGTGCCAGCAGCTCCGGCCTCGGACTAGCGGAGACGTACCAAGAGACCCAGTACTTC. The full variable domain, its missing parts supplied by reference TRBV11-2 and TRBJ2-5, is EAGVAQSPRYKIIEKRQSVAFWCNPISGHATLYWYQQILGQGPKLLIQFQNNGVVDDSQLPKDRFSAERLKGVDSTLKIQPAKLEDSAVYLCASSSGLGLAETYQETQYFGPGTRLLVL.

CDR3 DNA: TGTGCCAGCAGTTTGACAGGGCCCGATGGCTACACCTTC. Translating it yields CASSLTGPDGYTF. V is TRBV25-1 and J is TRBJ1-2; TRBD1 aligns across 7 bases. Trimming took 5 bases from V and 6 from J; bases not matched to a gene: 6. The CDR3 runs 13 residues. Germline loops: CDR1 MGHDK, CDR2 SYGVNS.

This clone has more than one count but fewer than ten. The rearrangement links TRBV6-1 to TRBJ1-6; a weak D match, TRBD1 (5 bases). The ends were cut back, 8 bases at V and 9 bases at J, with 14 bases in the middle. CDR1 MNHNS and CDR2 SASEGT come from the germline V gene. The CDR3 totals 13 residues. The CDR3 bases are TGTGCCAGCGGCGCAGGGACTTCTTCACCCCTCCACTTT. Its translation: CASGAGTSSPLHF.

The chain couples TRBV10-1 to TRBJ2-2; 7 positions agree with TRBD1. Per the germline V gene, CDR1 is WNHNN and CDR2 is SYGVQD (reference sequence). This CDR3 region has 15 residues. J lost 0 bases, V lost 2 bases, and 0 bases had no gene match. The CDR3 region is CASSEGTANTGELFF. DNA of the CDR3: TGCGCCAGCAGTGAGGGGACAGCGAACACCGGGGAGCTGTTTTTT.

The chain recombines TRBV6-6 with TRBJ2-3; 10 bases are shared with TRBD1. Losses at the gene ends were 1 base for V and 4 bases for J; bases not matched to a gene: 5. Germline V CDR1 and CDR2: MNHNY, SVGAGI (reference sequence). This CDR3 comprises 16 residues. The CDR3 is CASSYWDRGVSDTQYF. The CDR3 region has the DNA TGTGCCAGCAGTTACTGGGACAGGGGCGTATCAGATACGCAGTATTTT.

V usage is TRBV19 and J usage is TRBJ2-1; D ambiguous. The CDR3 consists of 14 residues. The germline V gene has CDR1 LNHDA and CDR2 SQIVND (reference sequence). The ends were cut back, 6 bases at V and 0 bases at J, with 9 bases in the middle. In DNA form, the CDR3 reads TGTGCCAGTAGGAGAGAGAGCTCCTACAATGAGCAGTTCTTC. This gives the protein CASRRESSYNEQFF.

This chain links TRBV7-9 with TRBJ2-1, with TRBD1 matching over 9 bases. CDR1 and CDR2 from the germline V gene are SEHNR and FQNEAQ (reference sequence). Trimming removed 2 bases from V and 4 bases from J; junction bases left unmatched: 6. The CDR3 consists of 16 residues. CDR3 region: CASSLRDREGYNEQFF. DNA for the CDR3: TGTGCCAGCAGCTTAAGGGACAGGGAAGGGTACAATGAGCAGTTCTTC.

This clone was detected only once. The chain recombines TRBV2 with TRBJ1-1; no firm D call. V was trimmed by 6 bases and J by 0 bases, leaving 5 bases between them. This CDR3 is 12 amino acids long. Per the germline V gene, CDR1 is SNHLY and CDR2 is FYNNEI. The CDR3 loop reads CASSRVNTEAFF. The DNA of the CDR3 is TGTGCCAGCAGCCGGGTGAACACTGAAGCTTTCTTT.

The chain is built from TRBV9 and TRBJ1-1, with D possibly TRBD1 on 6 matching bases. Germline-derived CDR1 and CDR2 are SGDLS and YYNGEE. V lost 4 bases to trimming and J lost 7 bases, with 20 bases between them. The CDR3 extends over 15 amino acids. The CDR3 reads CASSLPPTGSGEAFF. The CDR3 nucleotides are TGTGCCAGCAGCCTCCCTCCCACAGGGTCGGGTGAAGCTTTCTTT.

This clone was observed a handful of times. The chain combines TRBV5-6 with TRBJ1-1; D is undetermined. The germline CDR1 and CDR2 sequences are SGHDT and YYEEEE. V lost 2 bases and J 6 bases, leaving 5 bases between the germline ends. This CDR3 has 11 residues. CDR3 sequence (DNA): TGTGCCAGCAGCTTTTCAGCTGAAGCTTTCTTT. It yields the protein CASSFSAEAFF. The variable domain in full, with the rest retrieved from reference TRBV5-6 and TRBJ1-1, is DAGVTQSPTHLIKTRGQQVTLRCSPKSGHDTVSWYQQALGQGPQFIFQYYEEEERQRGNFPDRFSGHQFPNYSSELNVNALLLGDSALYLCASSFSAEAFFGQGTRLTVV.

This clone was seen a few times. The CDR3 loop is CATETSGRADTQYF. CDR3 bases: TGTGCCACAGAGACTAGCGGGAGGGCGGATACGCAGTATTTT. The chain carries TRBV7-9 and TRBJ2-3; 14 bases line up with TRBD2. CDR3 length equals 14 residues. V shed 10 bases, J shed 6 bases, and the junction held 6 bases outside the gene matches. Germline V lookup: CDR1 SEHNR, CDR2 FQNEAQ (reference sequence).

The chain has TRBV19 and TRBJ1-2, with D maybe TRBD1 (6 bases). The germline V and J ends were trimmed by 6 bases and 4 bases, with 15 bases remaining between them. The length of the CDR3 is 14 residues. Germline CDR1 and CDR2: LNHDA and SQIVND (reference sequence). The CDR3 DNA reads TGTGCCAGTAGCGACCCAGGGGATCCCTATGGCTACACCTTC. Amino acids: CASSDPGDPYGYTF.

The V gene is TRBV30, the J gene TRBJ1-3; possibly TRBD1 for D (5 bases). The CDR3 loop spans 13 amino acids. Germline V CDR1 and CDR2: GTSNPN, SVGIG (reference sequence). Trimming took off 2 bases at V and 14 bases at J, with 19 bases between the two ends. CDR3 region: CAWSPPPGTSVYF. The CDR3 region has the DNA TGTGCCTGGAGTCCGCCTCCCGGGACTTCGGTATATTTT. The variable domain in full, completed from reference TRBV30 and TRBJ1-3, reads SQTIHQWPATLVQPVGSPLSLECTVEGTSNPNLYWYRQAAGRGLQLLFYSVGIGQISSEVPQNLSASRPQDRQFILSSKKLLLSDSGFYLCAWSPPPGTSVYFGEGSWLTVV.

The CDR3 here is CASSSTEGGFNYGYTF. The DNA of the CDR3 is TGTGCCAGCAGCTCTACGGAAGGGGGATTCAACTATGGCTACACCTTC. The chain recombines TRBV7-8 with TRBJ1-2; perhaps TRBD1 as D (6 bases). The germline V gene has CDR1 SGHVS and CDR2 FQNEAQ. This CDR3 contains 16 residues. V lost 4 bases to trimming and J lost 2 bases, with 17 bases between them.

The CDR3 DNA reads TGTGCCAGTAGTTCCGGGACTAGCGGTTACAATGAGCAGTTCTTC. Protein product: CASSSGTSGYNEQFF. The chain links TRBV19 to TRBJ2-1; 11 positions match TRBD2. The germline gives CDR1 LNHDA, CDR2 SQIVND (reference sequence). CDR3 size: 15 residues. The ends lost 5 bases at V and 4 bases at J; junction bases unmatched: 4.

The chain combines TRBV5-1 with TRBJ1-1, with D tentatively TRBD1 (5 bases). CDR3 size: 16 residues. Per the germline V gene, CDR1 is SGHRS and CDR2 is YFSETQ. V was pared by 1 base and J by 1 base, with 14 bases between. CDR3 sequence reads: CASSLLERGPNTEAFF. The CDR3 bases are TGCGCCAGCAGCTTGTTGGAGCGGGGACCGAACACTGAAGCTTTCTTT.

The V gene is TRBV15, the J gene TRBJ1-4; perhaps TRBD1 as D (5 bases). Germline loops: CDR1 LNHNV, CDR2 YYDKDF (reference sequence). The germline V and J ends were trimmed by 0 bases and 10 bases, with 18 bases remaining between them. CDR3 length equals 16 residues. In DNA, the CDR3 is TGTGCCACCAGCAGAGATCTTGACAGCGCTAAGCGAAAACTGTTTTTT. Translation gives CATSRDLDSAKRKLFF.